Sequencing of this T cell receptor (beta chain) was carried out in a study of T cells after yellow fever vaccination. This clonotype was picked up many times. Its antigen is as yet unknown. The CDR3 runs 12 residues. The V end lost 1 base, the J end lost 6 bases, and 7 bases lay between the germline ends. The germline gives CDR1 SGHNT, CDR2 YYREEE (reference sequence). TCRdb reanalysed the 5' RACE reads using MiXCR and keeps one entry per CDR3 protein. The sample consists of more than 300,000 distinct CDR3 sequences, 6.8% of them appearing once. Study-level results: The secondary T-cell response peaked on day 5, not day 15, but was weaker.

This sequence joins TRBV5-4 and TRBJ1-2, with D possibly being TRBD1 (5 bases). The starting material was PBMCs, obtained about 41 days after the first yellow fever vaccination. This TCR came from a man aged 18 to 29 who received the YFV17D yellow fever vaccine. CDR3 in amino acids: CASSLTGHGYTF. CDR3 DNA sequence: TGTGCCAGCAGCTTGACGGGACATGGCTACACCTTC.